The clone carrying this T cell receptor (beta chain) was recorded only once. As yet, its antigen is unknown. Sequencing was performed with immunoSEQ multiplex PCR; in TCRdb, only in-frame clones are kept and a portion is missing. The data hold around 50,000 clones, with around 82% observed a single time. The data were obtained in a study of Tregs in tolerant kidney transplant recipients. Regarding the study as a whole: Findings come from small patient numbers and require larger validation. No direct test of biological reproducibility was done here. Expanding Tregs on activated donor B cells appeared to best identify donor-specific TCRbeta clones.

V lost 6 bases, J lost 10 bases, and 10 bases lay in between. Germline V gene lookup returns CDR1 LNHDA and CDR2 SQIVND (reference sequence). This CDR3 contains 12 residues. CD4+CD25+CD127- Tregs, CD4+CD25- non-Tregs, CD4 and CD8 cells were sorted. The chain combines TRBV19 with TRBJ1-6, with no clear D. Sequenced material: CD4+ T cells from blood. This receptor was obtained from a human donor in good health. The CDR3 bases are TGTGCCAGTAGGACTATTAGATCACCCCTCCACTTT. This translates into CASRTIRSPLHF. The full variable domain, with the rest looked up from reference TRBV19 and TRBJ1-6, is DGGITQSPKYLFRKEGQNVTLSCEQNLNHDAMYWYRQDPGQGLRLIYYSQIVNDFQKGDIAEGYSVSREKKESFPLTVTSAQKNPTAFYLCASRTIRSPLHFGNGTRLTVT.